This T cell receptor beta chain was observed in a study of OX40 agonist ivuxolimab in advanced cancers. Study-level background: A mean age of around 60 years, range 23 to 79, was recorded, and roughly 83% were male. Overall study results and limits: Both blood CD4+ and CD8+ T cells showed clonal growth by week 6 at 0.1 to 3.0 mg/kg.

From germline, CDR1 is SGHTA and CDR2 FQGNSA. Trimming removed 4 bases at V and 2 bases at J, with 12 bases between. The CDR3 extends over 15 amino acids. Details on this clone: Its antigen is as yet unknown.

Generated by immunoSEQ multiplex PCR, the TCRdb table keeps only in-frame clones and is missing some. The sample has some 72,000 clones; about four fifths are singletons. The gene calls are TRBV7-2 and TRBJ2-1; weak D call: TRBD2 (6 bases). The clonotype originates from an adult with an advanced solid tumor such as melanoma, head and neck, liver or kidney cancer. The input for sequencing was CD4+ or CD8+ T cells sorted from blood, taken in a trial of the OX40 agonist ivuxolimab. The chain's CDR3 is CASSSTSGAYNEQFF. The CDR3, as DNA: TGTGCCAGCAGCTCGACTAGTGGCGCCTACAATGAGCAGTTCTTC.